Presented here are 5 T cell receptor beta chains from one specimen sequenced in a study of Ad26.COV2.S vaccination and SARS-CoV-2 variants. Data came from immunoSEQ multiplex PCR; TCRdb stores just in-frame clones and leaves some out. The repertoire consists of hundreds of thousands of clones, with 83% occurring once and the leading ten covering about 7.1%. Treatment meaning: some 20 received Ad26.COV2.S at low or high dose, single or two shots; about 5 received placebo; per-sample allocation not given. Day 63 following the first vaccine or placebo injection was when the samples were taken. Source: peripheral blood, taken in a trial of Ad26.COV2.S vaccine versus placebo. Receptor source: a person between 18 and 65 years old who received the Ad26.COV2.S COVID-19 vaccine or a placebo.

This rearrangement joins TRBV7-2 to TRBJ2-7; D is unresolved. The V end lost 2 bases, the J end lost 3 bases, and 8 bases lay between the germline ends. CDR1 and CDR2 (germline): SGHTA, FQGNSA. CDR3 length: 13 residues. The CDR3 region has the DNA TGTGCCAGCAGCTTACCGCAGGTCTACGAGCAGTACTTC. It encodes CASSLPQVYEQYF.

V gene TRBV27 combines with J gene TRBJ1-2; TRBD1 is a possible D gene (5 bases). The germline V and J ends were trimmed by 3 bases and 0 bases, with 8 bases remaining between them. Germline V lookup: CDR1 MNHEY, CDR2 SMNVEV (reference sequence). The CDR3 runs to 14 residues. CDR3 in DNA: TGTGCCAGCAGTTTCGGAGGGGCTAACTATGGCTACACCTTC. This sequence encodes CASSFGGANYGYTF.

V gene TRBV6-5 combines with J gene TRBJ1-5, with a tentative D call TRBD1 (5 bases). With 11 bases removed from V and 1 base from J, the gap between germline ends came to 12 bases. The CDR3 length is 13 residues. Germline V gene data show CDR1 as MNHEY and CDR2 as SVGAGI. The CDR3 region has the DNA TGTGCCGGACAAGACGGCAGCAATCAGCCCCAGCATTTT. This gives the protein CAGQDGSNQPQHF.

The chain uses TRBV9 and TRBJ2-7; tentatively, D is TRBD1 (6 bases). This CDR3 is built from 15 residues. Germline V gene sequence: CDR1 SGDLS, CDR2 YYNGEE. The V and J ends lost 0 bases and 3 bases respectively, with 13 bases between them. DNA of the CDR3: TGTGCCAGCAGCGTAGGTGGCGGACAGTACTACGAGCAGTACTTC. It translates to CASSVGGGQYYEQYF.

This clone was recorded only once. The chain combines TRBV11-3 with TRBJ2-1; 10 positions match TRBD2. V trimming: 5 bases; J trimming: 2 bases; junction bases outside the gene matches: 3. Germline values: CDR1 SGHNT, CDR2 YENEEA. The CDR3 spans 15 residues. DNA of the CDR3: TGTGCCAGCAGCCTGCTAGCGGGAGCCTACAATGAGCAGTTCTTC. Translated: CASSLLAGAYNEQFF.